This section outlines one TCR beta chain sequence together with its context. This clone was seen a single time. The antigen it recognizes is unknown. The sample holds no much larger clone one base away, and base qualities are not on file. The collaborating institutions used their own protocols to collect whole blood in K2EDTA tubes. Collaborator samples were shipped for TCRbeta analysis as frozen whole blood, isolated PBMCs, or DNA extracted from either sample type. Trimming takes 2 bases off V and 11 bases off J; junction bases not matched to a gene: 10. In the germline V gene, CDR1 corresponds to MNHEY and CDR2 to SVGAGI. The CDR3 has 15 amino acids, counting the end cysteine and phenylalanine. The DNA shown is the 45-base CDR3, in frame from base 1. The sample is drawn from a study of blood T cell repertoires in COVID-19 (dated by TCRdb to 2018 to 2021). A note on the overall study: Samples from collaborators originated in the United States, Italy and Spain and spanned both the acute and convalescent phases of COVID-19. The prospective study material was composed of cDNA or gDNA derived from T cells, B-cell-depleted T cells, or PBMCs. Subjects who had been exposed to COVID-19, were actively infected with it, or had recovered from it provided the deeply sampled blood TCRbeta repertoires that made up the dataset. The repertoires were released in a freely available public database intended as a resource for research on the immune response to SARS-CoV-2. The samples were drawn from two sources: the first 160 participants of the ongoing ImmuneRACE study, and over 1,000 subjects contributed by 6 global collaborators. The sample metadata nearly always contained a de-identified subject ID, COVID-19 status, age in years and sex. HLA class I and class II types, where available, came from metadata supplied by the sample provider rather than from assay-based typing.

TCRbeta CDR3 regions were amplified from genomic DNA by means of the immunoSEQ Assay, a bias-controlled multiplex PCR. As for how the authors treated the data: Within the assay, amplification of reference gene primers was used to estimate how many nucleated cells each sample contained. To quantify the absolute abundance of each unique TCRbeta CDR3 rearrangement, sequence reads were collapsed and filtered. For each sample, productive Simpson clonality was calculated as the square root of Simpson's diversity index over productive rearrangements. The table comes from immuneACCESS by way of TCRdb, which keeps in-frame sequences with V and J called. Part of the clones is missing from these tables; in studies checked, under half for an unresolved V gene and the rest for unknown reasons. The D gene and trimming were derived from the DNA, and the V and J assignments and clone size from that table. This sample has about 210,000 clones in its table, and around nine tenths of those were observed once. The ten largest clonotypes hold around 4.8% of the sample.

Points the paper makes about the study in general: How much clinical and demographic metadata was included differed by source and by participant, and the metadata was provided uncurated.

Input material: peripheral blood. Rearrangement joined TRBV6-5 to TRBJ2-1; TRBD2 aligns with 9 central bases. The clonotype was recovered from a woman aged 40-49 years with acute or convalescent COVID-19. The nucleotide sequence is given as TGTGCCAGCAGTTACCAAGGGGCTAGCGGGGTCCAGCAGTTCTTC. It translates to CASSYQGASGVQQFF.